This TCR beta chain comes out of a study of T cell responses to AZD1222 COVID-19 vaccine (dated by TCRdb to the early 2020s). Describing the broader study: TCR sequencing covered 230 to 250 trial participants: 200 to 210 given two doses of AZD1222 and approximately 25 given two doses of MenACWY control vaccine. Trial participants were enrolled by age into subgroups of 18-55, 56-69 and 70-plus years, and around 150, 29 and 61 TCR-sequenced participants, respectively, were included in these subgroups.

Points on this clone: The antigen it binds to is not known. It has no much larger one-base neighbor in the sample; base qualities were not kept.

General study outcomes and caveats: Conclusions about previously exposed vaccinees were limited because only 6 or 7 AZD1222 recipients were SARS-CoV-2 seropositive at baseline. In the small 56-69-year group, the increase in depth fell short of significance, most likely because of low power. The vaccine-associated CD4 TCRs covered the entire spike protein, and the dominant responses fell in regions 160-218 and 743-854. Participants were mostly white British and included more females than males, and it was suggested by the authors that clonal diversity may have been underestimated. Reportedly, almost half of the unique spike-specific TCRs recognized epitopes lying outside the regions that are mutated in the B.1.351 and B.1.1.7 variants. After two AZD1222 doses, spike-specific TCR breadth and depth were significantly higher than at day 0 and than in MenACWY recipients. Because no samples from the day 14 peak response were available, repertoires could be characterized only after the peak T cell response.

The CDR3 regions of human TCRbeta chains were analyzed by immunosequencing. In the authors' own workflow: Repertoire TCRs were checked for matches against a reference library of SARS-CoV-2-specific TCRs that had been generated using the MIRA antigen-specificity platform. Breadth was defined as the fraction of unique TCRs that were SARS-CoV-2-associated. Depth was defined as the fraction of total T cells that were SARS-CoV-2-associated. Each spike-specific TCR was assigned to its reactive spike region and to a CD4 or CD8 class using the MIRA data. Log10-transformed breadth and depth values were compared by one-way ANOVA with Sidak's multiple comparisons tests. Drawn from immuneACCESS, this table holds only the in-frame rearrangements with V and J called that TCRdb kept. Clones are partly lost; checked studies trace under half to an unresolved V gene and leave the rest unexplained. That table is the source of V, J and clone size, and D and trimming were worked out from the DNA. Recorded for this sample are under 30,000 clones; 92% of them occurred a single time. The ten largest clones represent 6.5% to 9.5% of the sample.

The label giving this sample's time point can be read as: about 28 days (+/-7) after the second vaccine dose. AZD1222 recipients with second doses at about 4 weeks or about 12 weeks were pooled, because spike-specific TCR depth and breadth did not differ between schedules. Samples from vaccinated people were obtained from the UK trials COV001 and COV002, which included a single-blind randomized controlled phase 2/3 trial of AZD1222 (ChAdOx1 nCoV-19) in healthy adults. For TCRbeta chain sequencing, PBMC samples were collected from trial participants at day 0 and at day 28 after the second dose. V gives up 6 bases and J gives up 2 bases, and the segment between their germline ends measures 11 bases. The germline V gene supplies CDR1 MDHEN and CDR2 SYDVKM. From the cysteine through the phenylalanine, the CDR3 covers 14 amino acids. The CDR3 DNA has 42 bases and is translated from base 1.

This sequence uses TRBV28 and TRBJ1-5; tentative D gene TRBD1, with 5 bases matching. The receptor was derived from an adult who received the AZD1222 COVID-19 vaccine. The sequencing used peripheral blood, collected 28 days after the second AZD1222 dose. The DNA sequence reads TGTGCCAGCAGCCGGGGAGGGGGCAATCAGCCCCAGCATTTT. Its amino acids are CASSRGGGNQPQHF.